This paragraph reports one TCR beta chain. This record comes from a study of cytomegalovirus exposure and HLA in healthy donors. Study background: T cells numbering approximately 170 million yielded some 110 million unique TCR beta sequences in an earlier analysis.

After removal of 0 bases from V and 6 bases from J, the junction contained 8 bases not matched to a gene. The V gene's germline CDR1 is SGHTA and CDR2 FQGTGA. This CDR3 is built from 17 residues. Primers for the PCR totalled 60 Vbeta and 13 Jbeta. Using immunoSEQ multiplex PCR, the repertoire was profiled, and TCRdb retains in-frame clones only, with some absent. The table records some 150,000 clones, about four fifths of them present only once. The sequencing input was PBMCs. The clonotype was recovered from a man aged 25-40 years in good health and CMV-seronegative. This sequence joins TRBV7-3 and TRBJ2-2; TRBD2 matches 9 bases. The CDR3 protein is CASSLTGSAGGPGELFF. Here the CDR3 DNA reads TGTGCCAGCAGCTTAACGGGCTCCGCGGGAGGGCCCGGGGAGCTGTTTTTT.